These T cell receptor beta chains were read from a single sample in a study of siplizumab effects on memory and regulatory T cells. Measured with immunoSEQ multiplex PCR; TCRdb has only the in-frame clones, and not every one. The sample shows tens of thousands of clones, about 96% of them seen only once. The sequencing input was naive CD8+ T cells sorted from blood. These TCRs come from a human donor in good health. CDR3s include the opening cysteine and the closing phenylalanine or tryptophan. Clone size is shown for a subset of rows, as once, few, many or a class of expanded clone.

v_gene	j_gene	abundance	CDR3aa
TRBV15	TRBJ2-2	.	CATSRAPHGQPGELFF
TRBV14	TRBJ1-2	.	CASSLETEPYGYTF
TRBV14	TRBJ1-1	.	CASSQVRGATFF
TRBV19	TRBJ2-7	.	CASSPGDRPYEQYF
TRBV6-5	TRBJ2-7	.	CASSPFEGYEQYF
TRBV2	TRBJ2-5	.	CASSEWRSGGAQYF
TRBV9	TRBJ2-3	.	CASSPRTSGEDTQYF
TRBV27	TRBJ2-1	.	CATNPGLMYNEQFF
TRBV4-1	TRBJ1-1	.	CASSQDPSLTEAFF
TRBV7-3	TRBJ2-7	.	CASSLSPGPLYEQYF
TRBV6-6	TRBJ2-3	.	CASSYLAGSTDTQYF
TRBV11-1	TRBJ1-1	.	CASSLVRGTEAFF
TRBV4-1	TRBJ1-1	.	CASKSPGNTEAFF
TRBV4-3	TRBJ1-5	.	CASSQELGGGNQPQHF
TRBV9	TRBJ2-2	.	CASSVDLTPGELFF
TRBV15	TRBJ1-1	.	CATSSPDTVNTEAFF
TRBV5-6	TRBJ1-2	.	CASSLDGEGPYGYTF
TRBV6-5	TRBJ1-1	once	CASSYFQGDTEAFF
TRBV4-1	TRBJ1-1	.	CASSQETGLLTEAFF
TRBV5-5	TRBJ1-1	.	CASSPLRFEAFF
TRBV6-1	TRBJ2-2	.	CASSALAGGDTGELFF
TRBV15	TRBJ1-3	.	CATSRVFVEGFAGNTIYF
TRBV9	TRBJ2-1	.	CASSVSGGADEQFF
TRBV7-9	TRBJ1-2	.	CASSSQGYGYGYTF
TRBV4-1	TRBJ2-5	.	CASSPTSGGTQYF
TRBV6-5	TRBJ1-1	.	CASSTTGTVNTEAFF
TRBV5-6	TRBJ2-1	once	CASSLAASGEQFF
TRBV30	TRBJ2-7	.	CAWKGEQGLMFHEQYF
TRBV30	TRBJ2-5	.	CAWGKASQETQYF
TRBV21-1	TRBJ2-7	.	CASSLTEKGTPSTYEQYF
TRBV12-5	TRBJ1-3	.	CASGLPTASGNTIYF
TRBV6-5	TRBJ1-5	.	CASSYSGRDDNQPQHF
TRBV19	TRBJ1-1	.	CASSLDQGLLGAFF
TRBV9	TRBJ2-2	.	CASSSSSAGPNTGELFF
TRBV2	TRBJ2-1	.	CASSESGSGNEQFF
TRBV11-2	TRBJ1-1	few	CASSLQSEAFF
TRBV29-1	TRBJ2-7	.	CSVEGGISYEQYF
TRBV7-6	TRBJ2-7	.	CASSLEPGFGEQYF
TRBV19	TRBJ2-7	.	CASSRVRESYEQYF
TRBV27	TRBJ2-3	.	CASSLFVGGTDTQYF
TRBV5-5	TRBJ1-6	.	CASSPDRVGAYNSPLHF